Below, 13 T cell receptor beta chains from the same sample are listed, as sequenced in a study of blood T cell repertoires in COVID-19. Assay used: immunoSEQ multiplex PCR; TCRdb lists only in-frame clones, some missing. Found here are 300,000 to 350,000 clones, around 91% of them singletons; the top ten hold around 4.5%. The material sequenced was PBMCs or T cells enriched from blood (not recorded which). The receptor source for this set is a woman under 30 with acute COVID-19.

The J gene is TRBJ2-3, the V gene TRBV5-4; D may be TRBD2 (6 bases). Germline CDR1 and CDR2: SGHNT and YYREEE (reference sequence). The CDR3 length is 13 residues. V lost 2 bases and J 5 bases, leaving 9 bases between the germline ends. The CDR3, as DNA: TGTGCCAGCAGCTTCGGGGGTGAAGATACGCAGTATTTT. Translated, it gives CASSFGGEDTQYF.

The chain carries TRBV6-5 and TRBJ1-5, with a possible D match to TRBD1 (6 bases). The V gene lost 5 bases and the J gene lost 2 bases, with 13 bases spanning the gap. The CDR3 runs 15 residues. Germline V gives CDR1 MNHEY, CDR2 SVGAGI. In DNA, the CDR3 is TGTGCCAGCAGTCCACAGGGAATGGGCAATCAGCCCCAGCATTTT. As protein: CASSPQGMGNQPQHF.

This clone has just a few counts. The genes are TRBV19 and TRBJ2-7; 11 nucleotides match TRBD2. Germline CDR1 reads LNHDA; CDR2 reads SQIVND (reference sequence). The CDR3 extends over 15 amino acids. The J segment lost 5 bases and the V segment lost 2 bases, leaving 5 bases of the junction unmatched. CDR3 DNA sequence: TGTGCCAGTAGTATATCCGGGACTAGCGGCAACGAGCAGTACTTC. Translated, it gives CASSISGTSGNEQYF.

The chain has TRBV27 and TRBJ2-7; D is ambiguous. The CDR3 spans 14 residues. V lost 2 bases and J lost 3, with 11 bases in between. The germline V gene encodes CDR1 MNHEY and CDR2 SMNVEV (reference sequence). DNA for the CDR3: TGTGCCAGCAGTTTAATATCCCGCGGCTACGAGCAGTACTTC. This translates into CASSLISRGYEQYF.

This clone showed up just a few times. This chain uses TRBV13 with TRBJ1-1, with D unresolved. Germline lookup yields CDR1 PRHDT and CDR2 FYEKMQ (reference sequence). Trimming pared 5 bases from V and 1 base from J, leaving 14 bases between. This CDR3 has 15 amino acids. CDR3 DNA sequence: TGTGCCAGCAGCCCCCCTTGGGAGAAGAACACTGAAGCTTTCTTT. Encoded protein: CASSPPWEKNTEAFF.

This clone was observed once. CDR3 in DNA: TGTGCCACCAGCAGAGATACAGCGGTGGCCTACGAGCAGTACTTC. This codes for CATSRDTAVAYEQYF. The V gene is TRBV15, the J gene TRBJ2-7; D is possibly TRBD2 (5 bases). The CDR3 is 15 residues long. Germline CDR1 reads LNHNV; CDR2 reads YYDKDF (reference sequence). Between the trimmed V and J ends, which lost 0 bases and 2 bases, there was a span of 11 bases.

CDR3 region: CASSLGLAAYEQYF. The CDR3 DNA follows: TGTGCCAGCAGCTTGGGACTAGCGGCCTACGAGCAGTACTTC. The genes are TRBV9 and TRBJ2-7; TRBD2 matches at 11 bases. This CDR3 has 14 amino acids. Trimming took 4 bases from V and 2 from J; bases not matched to a gene: 2. The germline V gene has CDR1 SGDLS and CDR2 YYNGEE.

This clone was seen a few times. J is TRBJ2-7 and V is TRBV15; tentatively, D is TRBD1 (6 bases). CDR1 and CDR2 (germline): LNHNV, YYDKDF (reference sequence). Trimming cost V 5 bases and J 3 bases, with 14 bases left between them. CDR3 length: 14 residues. The chain's CDR3 is CATSAGGSIYEQYF. The CDR3 coding sequence is TGTGCCACCAGCGCTGGGGGCAGTATCTACGAGCAGTACTTC.

The chain employs TRBV10-2 and TRBJ2-1; no clear D gene. Trimming shortened V by 6 bases and J by 2 bases, and 11 bases separated the two germline ends. Germline V gives CDR1 WSHSY, CDR2 SAAADI. CDR3 length: 14 residues. CDR3 protein: CASRPTSPYNEQFF. The CDR3 DNA reads as TGCGCCAGCAGGCCTACTTCCCCCTACAATGAGCAGTTCTTC.

This rearrangement joins TRBV29-1 to TRBJ2-7; D might be TRBD2 (7 bases). The CDR3 spans 14 residues. Per the germline V gene, CDR1 is SQVTM and CDR2 is ANQGSEA. The V end lost 7 bases, the J end lost 6 bases, and 22 bases lay between the germline ends. The CDR3 DNA is TGCAGCGCTTCGCAGGGCCAGGGAGGGGGCGAGCAGTACTTC. It encodes CSASQGQGGGEQYF.

V is TRBV2 and J is TRBJ2-1, with TRBD2 identical over 8 bases. Germline CDR1 is SNHLY and CDR2 is FYNNEI. Germline trimming cut 6 bases from V and 6 bases from J; bases unmatched to any gene: 7. The CDR3 spans 14 residues. CDR3 DNA: TGTGCCAGCAGGCGGGAGGATCTAGGCAATGAGCAGTTCTTC. This translates into CASRREDLGNEQFF. Filled out from reference TRBV2 and TRBJ2-1, the complete variable domain reads EPEVTQTPSHQVTQMGQEVILRCVPISNHLYFYWYRQILGQKVEFLVSFYNNEISEKSEIFDDQFSVERPDGSNFTLKIRSTKLEDSAMYFCASRREDLGNEQFFGPGTRLTVL.

The V gene is TRBV10-3, the J gene TRBJ1-4; D may be TRBD1 (6 bases). Germline lookup yields CDR1 ENHRY and CDR2 SYGVKD. This CDR3 has 14 residues. V was trimmed by 6 bases and J by 7 bases, leaving 15 bases between them. Written as DNA, the CDR3 is TGTGCCATCAGCGACGGGGGGGCAGGTGAAAAACTGTTTTTT. Protein: CAISDGGAGEKLFF.

The chain carries TRBV29-1 and TRBJ2-6; no clear D gene. CDR1 SQVTM and CDR2 ANQGSEA come from the germline V gene. The ends were cut back, 5 bases at V and 4 bases at J, with 6 bases in the middle. The CDR3 extends over 12 amino acids. The chain's CDR3 is CSVPLGANVLTF. CDR3 coding DNA: TGCAGCGTTCCTCTGGGGGCCAACGTCCTGACTTTC.